This is a list of T cell receptor beta chains from one sample in a study of Ad26.COV2.S vaccination and SARS-CoV-2 variants. Libraries were prepared by immunoSEQ multiplex PCR; TCRdb keeps only in-frame clonotypes and omits some of them. The table lists about 680,000 clones, roughly 90% of them singletons, with approximately 1.5% in the top ten. The input for sequencing was peripheral blood, taken in a trial of Ad26.COV2.S vaccine versus placebo. The receptors here all came from a person aged 18-65 years who received the Ad26.COV2.S COVID-19 vaccine or a placebo. Both conserved end residues are part of each CDR3. Each record gives: V gene, clone size, D gene, J gene, CDR3 protein, CDR3 DNA. The D gene is left open where the match is weak. Only some rows state a clone size, as once, few, many or a class for expanded clones.

TRBV2	.	.	TRBJ1-5	CASSASNQPQHF	TGTGCCAGCAGTGCCAGCAATCAGCCCCAGCATTTT
TRBV19	.	.	TRBJ2-7	CASSIKPTGIPYEQYF	TGTGCCAGTAGTATAAAACCCACAGGGATCCCCTACGAGCAGTACTTC
TRBV19	few	TRBD2	TRBJ2-1	CASSILRAGYNEQFF	TGTGCCAGTAGTATACTACGAGCGGGGTACAATGAGCAGTTCTTC
TRBV18	.	.	TRBJ1-1	CASSPDLWLNTEAFF	TGTGCCAGCTCACCGGATTTGTGGCTGAACACTGAAGCTTTCTTT
TRBV10-3	.	TRBD1	TRBJ2-7	CAIRTGTGVYEQYF	TGTGCCATCAGAACCGGGACAGGGGTCTACGAGCAGTACTTC
TRBV19	.	.	TRBJ1-5	CASSIGQGSNQPQHF	TGTGCCAGTAGTATAGGCCAGGGAAGCAATCAGCCCCAGCATTTT
TRBV18	.	.	TRBJ1-1	CASSPLQVMNTEAFF	TGTGCCAGCTCCCCCCTACAGGTCATGAACACTGAAGCTTTCTTT
TRBV10-3	.	.	TRBJ2-7	CAISAPQERGSDEQYF	TGTGCCATCAGTGCCCCACAGGAAAGAGGCTCGGACGAGCAGTACTTC
TRBV12-3/TRBV12-4	.	.	TRBJ1-4	CASTDLVNEKLFF	TGTGCCAGCACAGACCTTGTTAATGAAAAACTGTTTTTT
TRBV19	.	TRBD1	TRBJ2-5	CASSTPGGAKTQYF	TGTGCCAGTAGTACCCCAGGGGGCGCGAAGACCCAGTACTTC
TRBV19	.	.	TRBJ1-1	CASTTGSVMKAFF	TGTGCCAGTACTACAGGGTCAGTGATGAAAGCTTTCTTT
TRBV7-8	.	.	TRBJ1-2	CASSLAVRGDYGYTF	TGTGCCAGCAGCTTAGCGGTCAGGGGTGACTATGGCTACACCTTC
TRBV6-5	.	TRBD2	TRBJ2-7	CASSYSGLARTYEQYF	TGTGCCAGCAGTTACTCGGGACTAGCCAGGACCTACGAGCAGTACTTC
TRBV18	.	.	TRBJ2-7	CASSPFEYEQYF	TGTGCCAGCTCACCGTTCGAGTACGAGCAGTACTTC
TRBV7-2	few	TRBD1	TRBJ2-2	CASSSYRGANTGELFF	TGTGCCAGCAGCTCATACAGGGGGGCGAACACCGGGGAGCTGTTTTTT
TRBV30	.	.	TRBJ1-4	CAWGSMGEKLFF	TGTGCCTGGGGTTCTATGGGGGAAAAACTGTTTTTT
TRBV2	.	.	TRBJ2-1	CASSEAGEQFF	TGTGCCAGCAGTGAAGCGGGTGAGCAGTTCTTC
TRBV30	.	TRBD1	TRBJ1-5	CAWSPTGSNQPQHF	TGTGCCTGGAGTCCGACAGGGAGTAATCAGCCCCAGCATTTT
TRBV7-9	.	.	TRBJ2-7	CASSLTPNAYEQYF	TGTGCCAGCAGCTTAACTCCAAACGCCTACGAGCAGTACTTC
TRBV18	.	.	TRBJ1-2	CASSPWQSYGYTF	TGTGCCAGCTCACCGTGGCAGAGCTATGGCTACACCTTC
TRBV20-1	once	.	TRBJ2-1	CSASLLGGFYNEQFF	TGCAGTGCTAGTCTCCTAGGGGGGTTTTACAATGAGCAGTTCTTC
TRBV30	.	.	TRBJ1-2	CAWSVGLVYGYTF	TGTGCCTGGAGTGTAGGACTGGTATATGGCTACACCTTC
TRBV2	.	TRBD2	TRBJ2-2	CASSYSGKVTGELFF	TGTGCCAGCAGTTATAGCGGGAAAGTCACCGGGGAGCTGTTTTTT
TRBV11-2	few	.	TRBJ2-3	CASSPGLGDTDTQYF	TGTGCCAGCAGCCCAGGGTTAGGCGACACAGATACGCAGTATTTT
TRBV10-3	.	TRBD2	TRBJ2-1	CAISAFSPGLAGGANEQFF	TGTGCCATCAGTGCCTTCTCCCCGGGACTAGCGGGAGGGGCCAATGAGCAGTTCTTC
TRBV27	.	TRBD1	TRBJ2-6	CASSSGTANSGANVLTF	TGTGCCAGCTCATCCGGGACAGCCAACTCTGGGGCCAACGTCCTGACTTTC
TRBV5-1	once	TRBD1	TRBJ2-7	CASSLGTGAKNYEQYF	TGCGCCAGCAGCTTGGGGACAGGGGCGAAAAACTACGAGCAGTACTTC
TRBV7-9	.	TRBD1	TRBJ1-6	CASSFLQGDSPLHF	TGTGCCAGCAGCTTCTTACAGGGGGACTCACCCCTCCACTTT
TRBV24-1	.	.	TRBJ2-1	CATRSSYNEQFF	TGTGCCACCAGATCCTCCTACAATGAGCAGTTCTTC
TRBV5-1	few	TRBD2	TRBJ2-1	CASSLAPSGRDGQFF	TGCGCCAGCAGCTTGGCCCCTAGCGGGAGGGACGGGCAGTTCTTC
TRBV7-6	few	TRBD1	TRBJ2-5	CASSQPGQGGETQYF	TGTGCCAGCAGCCAACCGGGACAGGGCGGCGAGACCCAGTACTTC
TRBV6-2/TRBV6-3	few	.	TRBJ1-1	CASSYSGEDTEAFF	TGTGCCAGCAGTTACTCCGGGGAGGACACTGAAGCTTTCTTT